This T cell receptor beta chain was sequenced for a study of radiation and T cells in renal cell carcinoma. V was trimmed by 0 bases and J by 5 bases, leaving 7 bases between them. Germline V CDR1 and CDR2: MGHRA, YSYEKL. This CDR3 contains 13 residues. Described time point: baseline pretreatment blood. Treatment defined: 15 Gy SBRT to primary tumor, nephrectomy 4 weeks later. Sequenced by immunoSEQ multiplex PCR; TCRdb stores in-frame clones only, minus some. The sample includes 150,000 or so clones, roughly 88% of them seen just once. The origin of this receptor is a woman aged 45-65 years with renal cell carcinoma. The source material was blood, sampled from a patient whose treatment included radiotherapy and nephrectomy. The chain links TRBV4-1 to TRBJ1-2; possibly TRBD1 for D (5 bases). The CDR3 region is CASSQEGGYGYTF. The CDR3 DNA follows: TGCGCCAGCAGCCAAGAGGGGGGATATGGCTACACCTTC.